Below are 5 T cell receptor beta chains sequenced from a single sample in a study of cytomegalovirus exposure and HLA in healthy donors. The study ran its PCR with 60 Vbeta and 13 Jbeta primers. Profiled with immunoSEQ multiplex PCR; TCRdb holds only in-frame clones, not every one. The table lists roughly 66,000 clones, roughly 68% of them singletons. Sequencing was performed on PBMCs. These receptors came from a woman aged 45-65 years in good health and CMV-seronegative.

The chain carries TRBV7-3 and TRBJ1-1, with TRBD1 as a possible D gene (6 bases). The CDR3 has 15 amino acids. V was pared by 4 bases and J by 8 bases, with 20 bases between. The germline CDR1 and CDR2 sequences are SGHTA and FQGTGA. The CDR3 DNA reads as TGTGCCAGCAGCTCCCGGGGGGGGCAGGGTGTAGAAGCTTTCTTT. Translation gives CASSSRGGQGVEAFF.

This chain connects TRBV13 to TRBJ1-2, with 9 positions matching TRBD1. Trimming removed 7 bases from V and 8 bases from J; junction bases left unmatched: 14. The CDR3 has 15 amino acids. Germline-derived CDR1 and CDR2 are PRHDT and FYEKMQ (reference sequence). The CDR3 loop is CASTLGQGWSGGYTF. The DNA of the CDR3 is TGTGCCAGCACCCTAGGACAGGGGTGGTCCGGGGGCTACACCTTC.

As concerns this clone: This specimen includes other DNA sequences encoding the same CDR3. This rearrangement joins TRBV9 to TRBJ2-7, with TRBD2 matching over 10 bases. This CDR3 is 15 amino acids long. After removal of 0 bases from V and 5 bases from J, the junction contained 5 bases not matched to a gene. The V gene's germline CDR1 is SGDLS and CDR2 YYNGEE. CDR3 coding DNA: TGTGCCAGCAGCGTAGCTACTAGCGGGGATCACGAGCAGTACTTC. Residues: CASSVATSGDHEQYF.

The genes are TRBV2 and TRBJ2-2; 9 bases line up with TRBD2. The CDR3 is 16 amino acids. Germline values: CDR1 SNHLY, CDR2 FYNNEI. The trim removed 11 bases at V and 0 bases at J, leaving 10 bases unmatched. The DNA for the CDR3 is TGTGCCGGGGCTAGCGGGACCTACGCGAACACCGGGGAGCTGTTTTTT. Translating gives CAGASGTYANTGELFF.

This clone was counted only a few times. The J gene is TRBJ2-1, the V gene TRBV2, with TRBD2 as a possible D gene (6 bases). Germline V CDR1 and CDR2: SNHLY, FYNNEI. The CDR3 has 13 residues. V lost 5 bases and J lost 7, with 12 bases in between. CDR3 coding DNA: TGTGCCAGCAGTAAAGAGACTAGTAATGAGCAGTTCTTC. Translated, it gives CASSKETSNEQFF.